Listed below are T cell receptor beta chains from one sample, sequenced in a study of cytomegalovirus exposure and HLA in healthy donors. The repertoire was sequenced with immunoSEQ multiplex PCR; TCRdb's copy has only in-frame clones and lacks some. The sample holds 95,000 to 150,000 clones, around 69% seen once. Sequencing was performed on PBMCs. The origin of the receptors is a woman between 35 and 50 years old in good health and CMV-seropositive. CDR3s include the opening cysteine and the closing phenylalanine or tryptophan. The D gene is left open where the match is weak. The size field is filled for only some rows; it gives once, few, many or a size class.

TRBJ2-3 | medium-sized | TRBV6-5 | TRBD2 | TGTGCCAGCAGTTCTGGACTAGCCGGAGCCGATACGCAGTATTTT | CASSSGLAGADTQYF
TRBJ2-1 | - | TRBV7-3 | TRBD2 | TGTGCCAGCAGCTTAAGGCGGGAGGGCCTTGGTGAGCAGTTCTTC | CASSLRREGLGEQFF
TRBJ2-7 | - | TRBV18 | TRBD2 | TGTGCCAGCTCACCCCCTAGCGGACCTTACGAGCAGTACTTC | CASSPPSGPYEQYF
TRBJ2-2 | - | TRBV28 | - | TGTGCCAGCACTAAGGGGACACTCTCCGGGGAGCTGTTTTTT | CASTKGTLSGELFF
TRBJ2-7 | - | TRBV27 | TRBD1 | TGTGCCAGCAGCCTAGTTGCGGGGACAGGGGGCTACGAGCAGTACTTC | CASSLVAGTGGYEQYF
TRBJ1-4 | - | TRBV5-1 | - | TGCGCCAGCAGCGAAACTGGAACTAATGAAAAACTGTTTTTT | CASSETGTNEKLFF
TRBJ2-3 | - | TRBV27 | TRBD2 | TGTGCCAGCGTAAACTCCCCTAGCGGGCTCTCGGATACGCAGTATTTT | CASVNSPSGLSDTQYF
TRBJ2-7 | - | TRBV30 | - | TGTGCCTGGAGTCCAGGACACCTCGGGGGTTTTGCCTACGAGCAGTACTTC | CAWSPGHLGGFAYEQYF
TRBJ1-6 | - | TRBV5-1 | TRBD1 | TGCGCCAGCAGCTTGGGACAGGGAAGTTCACCCCTCCACTTT | CASSLGQGSSPLHF
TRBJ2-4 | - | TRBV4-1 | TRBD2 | TGCGCCAGCAGCCAAGACGTACAGACTAGCGATGGGAGCATTCAGTACTTC | CASSQDVQTSDGSIQYF
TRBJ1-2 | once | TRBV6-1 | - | TGTGCCAGCAGTTTGGGCTATGGCTACCCCTTC | CASSLGYGYPF
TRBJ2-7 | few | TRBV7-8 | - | TGTGCCAGCAGCTTAGGTGCAGGAGGGTTCGAGCAGTACTTC | CASSLGAGGFEQYF
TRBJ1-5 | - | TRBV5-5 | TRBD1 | TGTGCCAGCAGCCTTGGGACAGGGAGCTATAGCAATCAGCCCCAGCATTTT | CASSLGTGSYSNQPQHF
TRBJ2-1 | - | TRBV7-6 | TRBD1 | TGTGCCAGCAGCTTCCGGTCCGGGACAGGGGGCAAAAATGAGCAGTTCTTC | CASSFRSGTGGKNEQFF
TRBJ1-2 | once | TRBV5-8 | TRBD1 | TGTGCCAGCAGCTTGGTAGGACAGGGGTATGGCTACACCTTC | CASSLVGQGYGYTF
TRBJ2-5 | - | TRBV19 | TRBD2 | TGTGCCAGTAGTTCGGGACTAGCGGGAGAGACCCAGTACTTC | CASSSGLAGETQYF
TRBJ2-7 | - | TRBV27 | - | TGTGCCAGCAGTTTTCCATTGCGGCTAGAGATCCACGAGCAGTACTTC | CASSFPLRLEIHEQYF
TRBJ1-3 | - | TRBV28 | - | TGTGCCAGCACCGAGACGACAGGTCGCTCTGGAAACACCATATATTTT | CASTETTGRSGNTIYF
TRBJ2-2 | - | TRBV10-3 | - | TGTGCCATCAGTGAGTCGGGGGGGAACACCGGGGAGCTGTTTTTT | CAISESGGNTGELFF
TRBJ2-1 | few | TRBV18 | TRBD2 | TGTGCCAGCTCACCACTCCCACTCACTAGCGGGGGGAATGAGCAGTTCTTC | CASSPLPLTSGGNEQFF
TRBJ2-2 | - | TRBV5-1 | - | TGCGCCAGCAGCTTGTTTTGGGACACGAACACCGGGGAGCTGTTTTTT | CASSLFWDTNTGELFF
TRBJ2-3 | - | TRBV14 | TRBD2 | TGTGCCAGCAGCCAGGACCTAGCGGAAACAGATACGCAGTATTTT | CASSQDLAETDTQYF
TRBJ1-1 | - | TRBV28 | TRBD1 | TGTGCCAGCAGTTTGGGACAGGCGAACACTGAAGCTTTCTTT | CASSLGQANTEAFF
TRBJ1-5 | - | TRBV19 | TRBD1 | TGTGCCAGTACTCCCAGAGGGGGCCACCGTAATCAGCCCCAGCATTTT | CASTPRGGHRNQPQHF
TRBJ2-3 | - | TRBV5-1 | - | TGCGCCAGCACACCTGATGGGCGTAGCACAGATACGCAGTATTTT | CASTPDGRSTDTQYF
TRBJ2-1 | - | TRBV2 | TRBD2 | TGTGCCAGCAGGACGGGACTAGGTAACAATGAGCAGTTCTTC | CASRTGLGNNEQFF
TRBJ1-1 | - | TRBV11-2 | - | TGTGCCAGCAGCTTGGGGTTGGGGGGGGCGATTGAAGCTTTCTTT | CASSLGLGGAIEAFF
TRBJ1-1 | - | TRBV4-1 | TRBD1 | TGCGCCAGCAGCCCCACCGAGGACAGGGGGAACGCTGAAGCTTTCTTT | CASSPTEDRGNAEAFF
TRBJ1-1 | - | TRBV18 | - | TGTGCCAGCTCACCACCTGCCCCCGGGGGGAACACTGAAGCTTTCTTT | CASSPPAPGGNTEAFF
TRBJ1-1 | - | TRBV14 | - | TGTGCCAGCAGCCAAGTCGCAGGATCGAACACTGAAGCTTTCTTT | CASSQVAGSNTEAFF
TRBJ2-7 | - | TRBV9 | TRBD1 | TGTGCCAGCAGCGTAGGTCAGGGGGCGCCCTACGAGCAGTACTTC | CASSVGQGAPYEQYF
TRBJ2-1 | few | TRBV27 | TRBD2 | TGTGCCAGCAGTTCAAGACTAGCGGGAGGGCTCAATGAGCAGTTCTTC | CASSSRLAGGLNEQFF
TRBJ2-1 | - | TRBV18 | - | TGTGCCAGCTCACCACGCGAGGAGGGGCAGTTCTTC | CASSPREEGQFF
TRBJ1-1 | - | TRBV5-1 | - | TGCGCCAGCAGCTTGGCGCTGGTGGCAGTGAACACTGAAGCTTTCTTT | CASSLALVAVNTEAFF
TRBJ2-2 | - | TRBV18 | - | TGTGCCAGCTCACCCCGGGACAAATCCGCTGGGGAGCTGTTTTTT | CASSPRDKSAGELFF
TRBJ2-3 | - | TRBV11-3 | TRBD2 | TGTGCCAGCAGCACCCTAGCGGGGGGGCCGGGGACAGATACGCAGTATTTT | CASSTLAGGPGTDTQYF
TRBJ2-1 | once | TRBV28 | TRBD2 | TGTGCCAGCAGCAATGGACTAGCGGGTAACAATGAGCAGTTCTTC | CASSNGLAGNNEQFF
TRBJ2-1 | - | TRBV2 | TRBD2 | TGTGCCAGCTGGACTAGTACTGAGCAGTTCTTC | CASWTSTEQFF
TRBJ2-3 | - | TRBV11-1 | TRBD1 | TGTGCCAGCAGAGAGGGGGCGCAGGCAGATACGCAGTATTTT | CASREGAQADTQYF
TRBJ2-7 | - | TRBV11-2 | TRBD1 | TGTGCCAGCAGCGGCGGACAGGGGGCCTACGAGCAGTACTTC | CASSGGQGAYEQYF
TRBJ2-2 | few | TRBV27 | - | TGTGCCACCCGACCCAGGGGCGCGAACACCGGGGAGCTGTTTTTT | CATRPRGANTGELFF
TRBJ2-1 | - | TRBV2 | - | TGTGCCAGCAGAATTGGACAGTACAATGAGCAGTTCTTC | CASRIGQYNEQFF